What follows are 23 T cell receptor beta chains derived from one specimen sequenced in a study of blood T cell repertoires in COVID-19. Assay: immunoSEQ multiplex PCR; the TCRdb copy retains only in-frame clones and omits some. The repertoire has around 300,000 clones, around 90% of them found once; the top ten carry 2% to 2.5%. The sequencing input was peripheral blood. Every receptor here comes from a man aged 50-59 years with acute or convalescent COVID-19.

The chain carries TRBV5-1 and TRBJ1-2; 8 bases match TRBD1. Looked up from germline, CDR1 is SGHRS and CDR2 is YFSETQ. Losses at the gene ends were 4 bases for V and 8 bases for J; bases not matched to a gene: 13. This CDR3 spans 15 amino acids. The CDR3 here is CASSPLGQGKGGYTF. The CDR3 nucleotides are TGCGCCAGCAGCCCCCTTGGACAGGGTAAGGGAGGCTACACCTTC. Variable domain in full (rest from reference TRBV5-1 and TRBJ1-2): KAGVTQTPRYLIKTRGQQVTLSCSPISGHRSVSWYQQTPGQGLQFLFEYFSETQRNKGNFPGRFSGRQFSNSRSEMNVSTLELGDSALYLCASSPLGQGKGGYTFGSGTRLTVV.

The genes are TRBV9 and TRBJ1-1; 8 bases are shared with TRBD1. The CDR3 length is 15 residues. J gave up 1 base and V 3 bases, and 5 bases lay outside the gene matches. Germline assignment: CDR1 SGDLS and CDR2 YYNGEE. DNA of the CDR3: TGTGCCAGCAGCGGTTCAGGGGGCTGGAACACTGAAGCTTTCTTT. Its protein is CASSGSGGWNTEAFF.

This sequence joins TRBV14 and TRBJ1-4; D uncertain. The CDR3 extends over 12 amino acids. Looked up from germline, CDR1 is SGHDN and CDR2 is FVKESK. V lost 0 bases and J 14 bases, leaving 10 bases between the germline ends. The CDR3 DNA follows: TGTGCCAGCAGCCAAGATTGGGGAGCGCTGTTTTTT. Amino acid sequence: CASSQDWGALFF.

J is TRBJ2-5 and V is TRBV14; possible D gene TRBD2, 6 bases. V was cut by 0 bases and J by 1 base, with 12 bases left in between. CDR1 SGHDN and CDR2 FVKESK come from the germline V gene. There are 16 residues in the CDR3. The CDR3 coding sequence is TGTGCCAGCAGCCAAGATCGCGGGGTAGGCCAAGAGACCCAGTACTTC. Amino acids: CASSQDRGVGQETQYF.

V gene TRBV6-6 combines with J gene TRBJ2-7, with TRBD1 matching over 9 bases. CDR3 size: 14 residues. V dropped 6 bases and J dropped 1; count of bases not matched to a gene: 4. Per germline, CDR1 MNHNY and CDR2 SVGAGI (reference sequence). The CDR3 nucleotides are TGTGCCAGCAGCCGACAGGGGGGATCCTACGAGCAGTACTTC. Its translation: CASSRQGGSYEQYF.

The rearrangement joins TRBV30 to TRBJ2-2; D is uncertain. Germline V lookup: CDR1 GTSNPN, CDR2 SVGIG (reference sequence). The V end was cut by 2 bases, the J end by 5 bases, with 12 bases between. This CDR3 has 14 amino acids. This chain's CDR3 is CAWSPPGRTGELFF. In nucleotides, the CDR3 is TGTGCCTGGAGTCCCCCGGGTCGTACCGGGGAGCTGTTTTTT.

V and J are TRBV6-4 and TRBJ2-7; D possibly corresponds to TRBD1 (6 bases). The V end lost 1 base, the J end lost 5 bases, and 18 bases lay between the germline ends. This CDR3 has 16 amino acids. Germline assignment: CDR1 MRHNA and CDR2 SNTAGT. The CDR3 here is CASSDFPPDSKDEQYF. CDR3 DNA: TGTGCCAGCAGTGACTTTCCCCCGGACAGCAAGGACGAGCAGTACTTC.

This rearrangement joins TRBV5-1 to TRBJ2-7, with 9 bases aligning to TRBD2. Germline CDR1 reads SGHRS; CDR2 reads YFSETQ. The CDR3 has 15 residues. The V segment lost 1 base and the J segment 3 bases; nucleotides outside the gene matches: 5. CDR3 region: CASSLSPSGVYEQYF. The CDR3 DNA follows: TGCGCCAGCAGCTTGAGCCCTAGCGGGGTCTACGAGCAGTACTTC.

The rearrangement uses TRBV30 and TRBJ1-3, with D perhaps matching TRBD1 (5 bases). From germline, CDR1 is GTSNPN and CDR2 SVGIG (reference sequence). Trimming took 4 bases from V and 5 from J, leaving 21 bases between them. The CDR3 length is 16 residues. The CDR3 here is CAWTPFSRVLRNTIYF. The CDR3 DNA follows: TGTGCCTGGACTCCATTTAGCAGGGTGCTCCGAAACACCATATATTTT.

As regards this clone: The sample has other DNA sequences that encode this CDR3 too. The chain uses TRBV11-2 and TRBJ2-6, with D perhaps matching TRBD1 (5 bases). The CDR3 runs to 15 residues. Germline-derived CDR1 and CDR2 are SGHAT and FQNNGV. The V and J ends lost 5 bases and 0 bases respectively, with 8 bases between them. CDR3 amino acids: CASSLQVSGANVLTF. DNA for the CDR3: TGTGCCAGCAGCCTACAGGTCTCTGGGGCCAACGTCCTGACTTTC.

This chain joins TRBV7-9 and TRBJ1-2; TRBD1 might be the D (6 bases). The germline CDR1 and CDR2 sequences are SEHNR and FQNEAQ (reference sequence). CDR3 length: 14 amino acids. The V end was cut by 6 bases, the J end by 3 bases, with 14 bases between. CDR3 DNA sequence: TGTGCCAGCAGACCAGGGGCCGCCTACTATGGCTACACCTTC. It translates to CASRPGAAYYGYTF.

The chain is built from TRBV29-1 and TRBJ1-3; D is undetermined. The CDR3 covers 14 residues. CDR1 is SQVTM, CDR2 ANQGSEA, per germline. V shed 0 bases and J shed 0 bases, with 6 bases lying between them. CDR3 nucleotides: TGCAGCGTTGAAGATCCGAGCTCTGGAAACACCATATATTTT. Its protein product is CSVEDPSSGNTIYF. Using reference TRBV29-1 and TRBJ1-3 for the parts outside the CDR3, the full variable domain is SAVISQKPSRDICQRGTSLTIQCQVDSQVTMMFWYRQQPGQSLTLIATANQGSEATYESGFVIDKFPISRPNLTFSTLTVSNMSPEDSSIYLCSVEDPSSGNTIYFGEGSWLTVV.

The V call is TRBV7-8, the J call TRBJ1-2; D may be TRBD1 (5 bases). The germline V gene has CDR1 SGHVS and CDR2 FQNEAQ. The CDR3 loop spans 14 amino acids. Trimming took 1 base from V and 8 from J, leaving 14 bases between them. CDR3 residues: CASSLEAQGGGYTF. For the CDR3, the DNA is TGTGCCAGCAGCTTAGAGGCTCAGGGAGGAGGCTACACCTTC.

A remark on this clone: Within the sample, other DNA sequences also encode this same CDR3. The chain links TRBV6-5 to TRBJ1-1, with 7 bases fitting TRBD1. Germline loops: CDR1 MNHEY, CDR2 SVGAGI. The J segment lost 5 bases and the V segment lost 6 bases, leaving 6 bases of the junction unmatched. There are 13 residues in the CDR3. The chain's CDR3 is CASSYRGGTEAFF. The CDR3 bases are TGTGCCAGCAGCTACAGGGGAGGGACTGAAGCTTTCTTT.

CDR3 bases: TGCGCCAGCGGCCCCAGAGCGGGCACAGATACGCAGTATTTT. Protein: CASGPRAGTDTQYF. V and J are TRBV5-1 and TRBJ2-3; weak D call: TRBD2 (5 bases). CDR3 length equals 14 residues. CDR1 is SGHRS, CDR2 YFSETQ, per germline. V lost 7 bases, J lost 1 base, and 13 bases lay in between.

V is TRBV18 and J is TRBJ2-3; D might be TRBD1 (6 bases). With 3 bases removed from V and 0 bases from J, the gap between germline ends came to 13 bases. This CDR3 comprises 16 residues. The V gene's germline CDR1 is KGHSH and CDR2 LQKENI. The CDR3 DNA reads as TGTGCCAGCTCACCGGGGGCAGGGGCCAGCACAGATACGCAGTATTTT. It codes for CASSPGAGASTDTQYF.

The chain joins TRBV21-1 to TRBJ2-5; TRBD1, the table's D call, lacks a check against the DNA. TRBV21-1 is given as a pseudogene. The CDR3 is 13 residues long. CDR3 DNA: TGTGCCAGCAGCAGAGGACAGGAGGAGACCCAGTACTTC. This sequence encodes CASSRGQEETQYF.

The chain links TRBV5-1 to TRBJ2-3; TRBD1 matches 12 bases. Germline V gene lookup returns CDR1 SGHRS and CDR2 YFSETQ. This CDR3 has 14 amino acids. V was pared by 3 bases and J by 10 bases, with 6 bases of the junction left unmatched. The CDR3 region is CASSSGQGARAQYF. Written as DNA, the CDR3 is TGCGCCAGCAGCTCGGGACAGGGGGCGCGGGCGCAGTATTTT.

This chain connects TRBV7-2 to TRBJ2-5; TRBD1 agrees at 9 bases. This CDR3 is built from 18 residues. From germline, CDR1 is SGHTA and CDR2 FQGNSA. V dropped 5 bases and J dropped 0; count of bases not matched to a gene: 13. CDR3 amino acids: CASSGSLGTGLDQETQYF. CDR3 coding DNA: TGTGCCAGCAGCGGCAGCCTAGGGACAGGGTTAGACCAAGAGACCCAGTACTTC.

The rearrangement joins TRBV5-6 to TRBJ2-4; no firm D call. The CDR3 contains 15 residues. Trimming removed 1 base from V and 4 bases from J, with 12 bases in between. Germline values: CDR1 SGHDT, CDR2 YYEEEE. CDR3 amino acids: CASSLFSAVKNIQYF. In DNA form, the CDR3 reads TGTGCCAGCAGCTTGTTCAGCGCGGTGAAAAACATTCAGTACTTC.

The chain employs TRBV18 and TRBJ2-4, with D possibly matching TRBD2 (6 bases). Germline loops: CDR1 KGHSH, CDR2 LQKENI. Trimming took off 2 bases at V and 0 bases at J, with 14 bases between the two ends. CDR3 length equals 17 residues. Written as DNA, the CDR3 is TGTGCCAGCTCACCATTAACGGGGGAACTAGCCAAAAACATTCAGTACTTC. Amino acid sequence: CASSPLTGELAKNIQYF.

This clone was observed a single time. This sequence joins TRBV5-1 and TRBJ2-2; D uncertain. The germline CDR1 and CDR2 sequences are SGHRS and YFSETQ. The CDR3 extends over 13 amino acids. Trimming stripped 1 base from V and 6 bases from J, with 7 bases between. The CDR3 sequence is CASSLRRPGELFF. CDR3 in DNA: TGCGCCAGCAGCTTGCGGAGACCCGGGGAGCTGTTTTTT.

The V gene is TRBV5-6, the J gene TRBJ1-1; D perhaps matches TRBD1 (5 bases). Germline V gene sequence: CDR1 SGHDT, CDR2 YYEEEE. The CDR3 length is 16 residues. V lost 3 bases to trimming and J lost 5 bases, with 20 bases between them. CDR3 bases: TGTGCCAGCAGCTCCCCAGGGACTGTACCGGGGACTGAAGCTTTCTTT. It yields the protein CASSSPGTVPGTEAFF.